Included here is one TCR beta chain sequence, with context. The CDR3 consists of 16 residues. V lost 1 base and J lost 3; bases outside the gene matches: 4. These data originate in a study of regulatory T cells in long-lasting Graves disease. Time point described: newly diagnosed GD, antithyroid drugs for less than 3 months. PBMC-extracted RNA yielded the TCR library. The TCR beta library used iRepertoire HTBI primers with Arm-PCR amplification of CDR3. TCRdb itself ran the multiplex PCR reads through MiXCR, one entry per CDR3 protein. Found here are roughly 500,000 distinct CDR3 sequences, about 13% of them singletons; the top ten hold roughly 10%. In addition, the sample was reused for a study of T cells in Graves' hyperthyroidism and ophthalmopathy.

This receptor was obtained from a man aged 30 to 45 with Graves disease. The chain carries TRBV12-3 or TRBV12-4 and TRBJ2-5, with 11 bases matching TRBD2. This specimen was peripheral blood mononuclear cells (PBMCs), taken at new diagnosis, from a patient treated with antithyroid drugs. The CDR3 sequence: CASSLDGSGREETQYF. The CDR3 DNA reads TGTGCCAGCAGTTTAGATGGTAGCGGGAGGGAAGAGACCCAGTACTTC.